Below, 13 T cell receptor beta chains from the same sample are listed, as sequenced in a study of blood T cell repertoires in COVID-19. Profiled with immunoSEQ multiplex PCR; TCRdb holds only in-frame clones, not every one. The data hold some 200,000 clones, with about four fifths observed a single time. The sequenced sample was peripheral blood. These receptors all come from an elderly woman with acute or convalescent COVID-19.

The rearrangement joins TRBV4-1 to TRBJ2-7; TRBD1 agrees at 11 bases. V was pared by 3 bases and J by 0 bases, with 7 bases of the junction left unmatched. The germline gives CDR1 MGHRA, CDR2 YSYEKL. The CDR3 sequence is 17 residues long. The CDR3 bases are TGCGCCAGCAGCCAGGTCTCTGGGACAGGGGGCTCCTACGAGCAGTACTTC. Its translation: CASSQVSGTGGSYEQYF.

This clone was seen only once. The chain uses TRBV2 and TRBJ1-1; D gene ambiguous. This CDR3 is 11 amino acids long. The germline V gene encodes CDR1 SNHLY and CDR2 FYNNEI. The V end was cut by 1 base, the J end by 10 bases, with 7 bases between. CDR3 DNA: TGTGCCAGCAGTGAAGAAAGCCGAGCTTTCTTT. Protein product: CASSEESRAFF.

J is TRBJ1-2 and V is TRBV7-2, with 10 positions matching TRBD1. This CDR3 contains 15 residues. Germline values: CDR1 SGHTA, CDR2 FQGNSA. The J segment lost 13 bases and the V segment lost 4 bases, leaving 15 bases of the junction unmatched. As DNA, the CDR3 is TGTGCCAGCAGCTCGGACAGGGGGTTATTCCACCCCCTCACCTTC. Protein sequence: CASSSDRGLFHPLTF.

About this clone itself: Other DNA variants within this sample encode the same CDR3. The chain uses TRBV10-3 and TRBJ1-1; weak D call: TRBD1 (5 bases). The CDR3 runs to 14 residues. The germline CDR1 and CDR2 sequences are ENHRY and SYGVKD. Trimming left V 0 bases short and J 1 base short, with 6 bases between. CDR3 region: CAISESGGNTEAFF. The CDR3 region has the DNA TGTGCCATCAGTGAGTCCGGGGGGAACACTGAAGCTTTCTTT.

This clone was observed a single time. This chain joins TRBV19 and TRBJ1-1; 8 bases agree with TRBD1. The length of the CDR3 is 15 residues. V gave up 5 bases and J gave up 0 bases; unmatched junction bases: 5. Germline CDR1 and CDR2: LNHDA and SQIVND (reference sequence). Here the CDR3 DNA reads TGTGCCAGTAGTTTGACAGGGGTCATGAACACTGAAGCTTTCTTT. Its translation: CASSLTGVMNTEAFF.

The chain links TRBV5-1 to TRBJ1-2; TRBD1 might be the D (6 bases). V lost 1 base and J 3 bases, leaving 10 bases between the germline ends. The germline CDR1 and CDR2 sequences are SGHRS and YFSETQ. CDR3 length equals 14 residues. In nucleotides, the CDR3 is TGCGCCAGCAGCTTGCTACAGGGAGACTATGGCTACACCTTC. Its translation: CASSLLQGDYGYTF.

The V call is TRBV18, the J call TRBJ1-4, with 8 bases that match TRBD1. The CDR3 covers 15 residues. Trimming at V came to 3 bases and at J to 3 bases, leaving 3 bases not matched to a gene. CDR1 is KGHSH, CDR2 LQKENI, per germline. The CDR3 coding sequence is TGTGCCAGCTCACCCCAGGGGGCGTCTAATGAAAAACTGTTTTTT. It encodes CASSPQGASNEKLFF.

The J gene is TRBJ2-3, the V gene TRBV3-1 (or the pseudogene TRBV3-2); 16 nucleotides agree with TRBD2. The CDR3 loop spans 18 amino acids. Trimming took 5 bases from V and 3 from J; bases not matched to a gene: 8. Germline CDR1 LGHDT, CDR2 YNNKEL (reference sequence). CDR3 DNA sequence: TGTGCCAGCAGCTCCGGGACTAGCGGGAGGGCCAGAACAGATACGCAGTATTTT. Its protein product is CASSSGTSGRARTDTQYF.

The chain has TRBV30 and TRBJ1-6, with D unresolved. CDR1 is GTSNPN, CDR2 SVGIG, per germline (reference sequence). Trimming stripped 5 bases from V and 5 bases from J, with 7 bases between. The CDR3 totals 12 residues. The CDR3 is CAWAVNNSPLHF. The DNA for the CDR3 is TGTGCCTGGGCTGTTAATAATTCACCCCTCCACTTT. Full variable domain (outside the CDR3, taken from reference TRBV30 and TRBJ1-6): SQTIHQWPATLVQPVGSPLSLECTVEGTSNPNLYWYRQAAGRGLQLLFYSVGIGQISSEVPQNLSASRPQDRQFILSSKKLLLSDSGFYLCAWAVNNSPLHFGNGTRLTVT.

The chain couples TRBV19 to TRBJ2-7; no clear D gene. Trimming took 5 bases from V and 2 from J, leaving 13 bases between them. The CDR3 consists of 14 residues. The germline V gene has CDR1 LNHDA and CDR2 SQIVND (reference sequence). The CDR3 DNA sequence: TGTGCCAGTAGTCCCGCGAACTCACCCTACGAGCAGTACTTC. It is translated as CASSPANSPYEQYF.

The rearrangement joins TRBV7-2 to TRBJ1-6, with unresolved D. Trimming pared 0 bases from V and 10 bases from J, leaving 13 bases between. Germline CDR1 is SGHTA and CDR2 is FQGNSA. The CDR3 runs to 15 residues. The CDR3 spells CASSLAEGRESPLHF. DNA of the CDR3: TGTGCCAGCAGCTTAGCGGAGGGAAGGGAATCACCCCTCCACTTT.

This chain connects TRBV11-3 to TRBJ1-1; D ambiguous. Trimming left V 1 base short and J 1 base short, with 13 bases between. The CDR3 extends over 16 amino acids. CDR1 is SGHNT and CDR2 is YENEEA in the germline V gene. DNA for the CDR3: TGTGCCAGCAGCTTAGCCTCTAGCGTGGGGAACACTGAAGCTTTCTTT. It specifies CASSLASSVGNTEAFF.

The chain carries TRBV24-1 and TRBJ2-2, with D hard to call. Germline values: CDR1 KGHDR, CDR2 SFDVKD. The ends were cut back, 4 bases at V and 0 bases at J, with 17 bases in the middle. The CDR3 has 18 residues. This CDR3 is CATSDPPSTRANTGELFF. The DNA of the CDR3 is TGTGCCACCAGTGACCCCCCCTCGACACGCGCGAACACCGGGGAGCTGTTTTTT.